The sequence of this T cell receptor beta chain was determined in a study of blood T cell repertoires in COVID-19 (dated by TCRdb to the early 2020s). With regard to the full study: The collaborator samples originated in the United States, Italy and Spain and spanned the acute and convalescent phases of COVID-19. The repertoires were released in a freely available public database intended as a resource for research on the immune response to SARS-CoV-2. HLA class I and class II types, where available, came from metadata supplied by the sample provider rather than from assay-based typing. The dataset comprised deeply sampled blood TCRbeta repertoires from subjects exposed to, actively infected with, or recovered from COVID-19. The material from the prospective study consisted of cDNA or gDNA derived from T cells, B-cell-depleted T cells, or PBMCs. The samples were drawn from two sources: the first 160 participants of the ongoing ImmuneRACE study, and 1,200 or so subjects contributed by 6 global collaborators. The sample metadata nearly always contained a de-identified subject ID, COVID-19 status, age in years and sex.

TCRbeta CDR3 regions were amplified from genomic DNA by means of the immunoSEQ Assay, a bias-controlled multiplex PCR. The paper's processing steps were these. The number of nucleated cells in each sample was estimated by amplification of reference gene primers within the assay. Sequence reads were collapsed and filtered to measure the absolute abundance of every unique TCRbeta CDR3 rearrangement. Productive Simpson clonality was computed per sample as the square root of Simpson's diversity index over productive rearrangements. In its TCRdb copy, this immuneACCESS table keeps in-frame sequences only and misses some clones. Where compared with another copy, unresolved V genes explain less than half of these, and the others have no known cause. V and J calls and clone size are as listed in that table; D and trimming were resolved from the DNA. The sample table holds fewer than 250,000 clones, of which 85% to 90% were seen once. Of the sample, approximately 0.9% falls within the top ten clones.

Participants in the prospective study were aged about 18 to 95 years, lived in under 30 United States geographic areas, and enrolled through a virtual design. To assign participants to cohorts, the prospective study relied on clinical history that participants themselves reported in a screening survey and a study questionnaire. Exposed participants had been in contact, within 2 weeks of entering the study, with a person who had a PCR-confirmed or clinician-diagnosed case of COVID-19. Mobile phlebotomists in the prospective study collected whole blood, serum and a nasopharyngeal or oropharyngeal swab from every participant. Over an approximately 2-month period, participants in the prospective study had the option of providing additional blood draws and questionnaires. Blood samples from the prospective study were shipped frozen or at room temperature prior to DNA extraction. For this clone: Its specific antigen is unknown. Nothing much larger sits one base from this clone, and base qualities are not available.

V and J lose 3 bases and 4 bases, and a span of 9 bases separates them. Inclusive of the bounding cysteine and phenylalanine, the CDR3 is 13 residues long. The kept DNA is CDR3 alone, 39 bases in frame from the first base. Taken from the germline V gene (reference sequence), the CDR1 and CDR2 loops are MNHEY and SMNVEV. Results the study describes overall, beyond this receptor: Clinical and demographic metadata were provided uncurated, with the amount varying by source and participant.

The chain uses TRBV27 and TRBJ1-2; D gene: possibly TRBD1, on 6 matching bases. The source material was PBMCs or T cells enriched from blood (not recorded which). This sequence was found in a man aged 45-65 years who had been exposed to COVID-19. The CDR3 protein is CASSLTGFYGYTF. The DNA reads as follows: TGTGCCAGCAGTTTGACAGGTTTCTATGGCTACACCTTC.